This TCR beta chain was documented in a study of identical twins. Study conclusions and caveats: Beta out-of-frame twin sharing showed a weaker excess. Models predicted less out-of-frame TCR alpha sharing in monozygotic twins than was found.

Template switching (which added a universal primer site) was used, and cDNA carried unique molecular identifiers. TCRdb processed the 5' RACE reads anew with MiXCR; each CDR3 protein has one entry. The data show 350,000 to 400,000 distinct CDR3 sequences, 9% to 10% seen once. On this clonotype: Its specificity is unknown.

CDR3 length: 14 residues. The V and J ends lost 4 bases and 3 bases respectively, with 16 bases between them. CDR1 and CDR2 from the germline V gene are DFQATT and SNEGSKA (reference sequence). The clonotype was recovered from a woman aged 50 to 65 in good health. The genes are TRBV20-1 and TRBJ2-7; D is tentatively TRBD1 or TRBD2 (7 bases each). The sequenced material came from naive T cells sorted from blood. CDR3 coding DNA: TGCAGTGCTAACCTAGGGGGCGGGGGCTACGAGCAGTACTTC. Translating it yields CSANLGGGGYEQYF.